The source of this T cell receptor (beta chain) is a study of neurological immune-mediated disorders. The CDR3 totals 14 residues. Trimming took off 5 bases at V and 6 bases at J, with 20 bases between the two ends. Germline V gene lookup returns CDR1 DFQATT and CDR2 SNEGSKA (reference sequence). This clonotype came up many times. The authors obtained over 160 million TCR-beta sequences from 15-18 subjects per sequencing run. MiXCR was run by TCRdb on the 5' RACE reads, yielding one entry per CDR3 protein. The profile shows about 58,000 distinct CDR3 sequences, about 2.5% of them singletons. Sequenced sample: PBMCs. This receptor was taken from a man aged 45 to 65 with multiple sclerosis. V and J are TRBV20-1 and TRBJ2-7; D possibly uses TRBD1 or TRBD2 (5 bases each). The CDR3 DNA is TGCAGTGCTCCTGATCCCGGGACCTCCCTCGAGCAGTACTTC. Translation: CSAPDPGTSLEQYF.